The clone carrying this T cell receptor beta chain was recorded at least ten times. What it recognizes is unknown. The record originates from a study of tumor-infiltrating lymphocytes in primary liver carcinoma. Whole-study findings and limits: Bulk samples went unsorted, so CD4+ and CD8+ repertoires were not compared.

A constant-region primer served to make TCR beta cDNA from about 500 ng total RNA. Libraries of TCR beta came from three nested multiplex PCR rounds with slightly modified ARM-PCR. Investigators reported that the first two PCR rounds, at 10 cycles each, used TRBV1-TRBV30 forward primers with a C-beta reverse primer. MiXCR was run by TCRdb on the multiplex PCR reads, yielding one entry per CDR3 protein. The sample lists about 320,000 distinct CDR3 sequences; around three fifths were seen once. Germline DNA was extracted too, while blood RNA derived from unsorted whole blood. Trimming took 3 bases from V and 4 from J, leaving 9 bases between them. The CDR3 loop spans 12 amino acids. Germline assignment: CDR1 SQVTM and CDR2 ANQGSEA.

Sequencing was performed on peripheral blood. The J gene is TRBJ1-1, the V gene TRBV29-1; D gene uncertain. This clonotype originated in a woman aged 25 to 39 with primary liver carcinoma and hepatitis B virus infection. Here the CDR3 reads CSVDERGTEAFF. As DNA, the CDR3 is TGCAGCGTTGATGAACGGGGCACTGAAGCTTTCTTT. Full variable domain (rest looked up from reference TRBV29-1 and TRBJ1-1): SAVISQKPSRDICQRGTSLTIQCQVDSQVTMMFWYRQQPGQSLTLIATANQGSEATYESGFVIDKFPISRPNLTFSTLTVSNMSPEDSSIYLCSVDERGTEAFFGQGTRLTVV.